A selection of T cell receptor beta chains follows, all from one sample in a study of STAT5B mutations in CD4+ large granular lymphocyte leukemia. The data were produced by immunoSEQ multiplex PCR, yet TCRdb's version contains in-frame clones alone and is incomplete. The sample consists of approximately 30,000 clones, 70% to 75% of them appearing once. Sequencing input: CD4+ T cells from blood buffy coats. These receptors all come from a human donor in good health. Each CDR3 is given without its conserved first and last residue. The D gene is left open where the match is weak. Only part of the rows carry a size: once, few, many, or a class if the clone is expanded.

D	V	J	length	size	CDR3
NA	TRBV7-2	TRBJ2-7	12	NA	ASSLAFISYEQY
NA	TRBV7-2	TRBJ2-1	10	NA	ASSLDVFSQF
TRBD1	TRBV12-5	TRBJ2-7	14	NA	ASGLRQGNIPYEQY
TRBD2	TRBV30	TRBJ2-1	13	few	AWGPTGTRGAEQF
TRBD1	TRBV29-1	TRBJ2-1	12	NA	SVVGLNEGQEQF
NA	TRBV5-6	TRBJ2-7	16	NA	ASSLLRLIQMRRYEQY
TRBD1	TRBV6-5	TRBJ2-2	13	few	ATEGGTGNTGELF
TRBD1	TRBV27	TRBJ2-1	15	NA	ASSLLGFRDRENEQF
TRBD1	TRBV5-1	TRBJ2-1	19	NA	ASSFLKGQGGDGSSYNEQF
NA	TRBV29-1	TRBJ1-2	12	few	SVEDRGLNYGYT
NA	TRBV7-2	TRBJ1-5	13	NA	ASSLGVGGNQPQH
NA	TRBV5-6	TRBJ1-6	14	NA	ASSPGRGHYNSPLH
TRBD2	TRBV7-2	TRBJ2-2	14	NA	ASSPSGGANTGELF
TRBD2	TRBV19	TRBJ2-1	14	NA	ASSIDRLAGADEQF
NA	TRBV7-2	TRBJ2-7	12	NA	ASSLLRSSYEQY
TRBD1	TRBV9	TRBJ2-1	12	NA	ASSEERQGGEQF
NA	TRBV5-5	TRBJ2-3	12	once	ASRSGSGVDTQY
TRBD1	TRBV6-5	TRBJ1-6	12	NA	ASSLTGNNSPLH
NA	TRBV11-3	TRBJ2-2	11	NA	ASSSMSVGELF
NA	TRBV7-2	TRBJ1-2	11	NA	ASSTRQQYGYT
NA	TRBV6-5	TRBJ2-1	13	NA	ASHQGGSLGNEQF
TRBD2	TRBV28	TRBJ2-1	12	NA	ASRPRTRVHEQF
TRBD1	TRBV7-6	TRBJ2-1	14	few	ASSSLTGTHYNEQF
TRBD1	TRBV9	TRBJ1-2	16	NA	ASSAGGKGTGAIYGYT
TRBD2	TRBV10-3	TRBJ2-1	12	NA	AISGLAGYNEQF
TRBD1	TRBV6-5	TRBJ2-2	12	NA	ASSRAGGSGELF
TRBD2	TRBV27	TRBJ2-1	13	few	ASSFSLAGVNEQF
TRBD2	TRBV2	TRBJ2-3	14	NA	ASRRLAGGGTDTQY
TRBD1	TRBV6-5	TRBJ1-5	11	NA	ASSPGQGQPQH
NA	TRBV7-3	TRBJ2-7	11	NA	ASSPGISYEQY
TRBD2	TRBV29-1	TRBJ2-1	11	NA	SVPGLANNEQF
NA	TRBV7-9	TRBJ2-7	13	NA	ASSLVQGGAYEQY
NA	TRBV2	TRBJ1-2	12	NA	ASSGSGQSGGYT
NA	TRBV7-2	TRBJ2-5	13	NA	ASSLWRGTEETQY
TRBD1	TRBV6-6	TRBJ1-5	14	NA	ASSKFGQGTNQPQH
TRBD2	TRBV10-3	TRBJ2-7	12	NA	AIRGLAGTYEQY
NA	TRBV7-2	TRBJ2-2	12	NA	ASSLLLNTGELF
NA	TRBV7-2	TRBJ1-1	12	NA	ASSLAGGITEAF
NA	TRBV6-5	TRBJ1-1	11	NA	ASSYPGTGQAF
TRBD1	TRBV7-8	TRBJ1-2	14	NA	ASSPGQGGANYGYT
NA	TRBV5-1	TRBJ2-6	13	NA	ASSLSGAGANVLT
NA	TRBV30	TRBJ1-4	12	NA	AWSNGVRGEKLF
TRBD2	TRBV13	TRBJ2-3	15	NA	ASTPGYSGSSTDTQY
NA	TRBV6-5	TRBJ2-7	12	NA	ASRRARHIYEQY
TRBD2	TRBV5-1	TRBJ2-3	13	once	ASSATSGWGDTQY
NA	TRBV7-2	TRBJ1-4	11	NA	ASSLAGAEKLF
NA	TRBV11-2	TRBJ1-3	13	NA	ASSTDSGIGNTIY
NA	TRBV5-1	TRBJ2-3	13	NA	ASSLATSGTDTQY
TRBD1	TRBV4-1	TRBJ2-7	14	few	ASSQVPTGMTYEQY
TRBD1	TRBV30	TRBJ2-7	11	once	ASKTGVSYEQY
TRBD2	TRBV11-2	TRBJ2-1	13	NA	ASSIGLAANNEQF
TRBD2	TRBV7-3	TRBJ2-7	15	NA	ASSLTGTSGGASEQY
NA	TRBV2	TRBJ1-5	13	NA	ASSEVDGYSQPQH